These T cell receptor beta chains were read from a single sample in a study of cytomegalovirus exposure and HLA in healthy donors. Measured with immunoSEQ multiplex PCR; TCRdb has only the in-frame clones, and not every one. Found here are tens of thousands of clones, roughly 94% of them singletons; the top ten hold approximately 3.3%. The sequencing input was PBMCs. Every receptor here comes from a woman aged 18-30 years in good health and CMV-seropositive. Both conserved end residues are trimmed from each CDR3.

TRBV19,ASSIFPGDYNEQF
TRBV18,ASSPGTGPNYGYT
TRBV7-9,ASSLNRGDEKLF
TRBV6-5,ASSSFRAGELF
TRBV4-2,ASSQVGREAF
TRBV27,ASSPPYTNPYEQY
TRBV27,ASGMEGMNTGELF
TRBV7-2,ASSLVSGLADPRETQY
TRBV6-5,ASSYSPDRAYEQY
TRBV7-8,ASSLAGNYGYT
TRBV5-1,ASSLGSGLAWSGELF
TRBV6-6,ASRPGTGTYEQY
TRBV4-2,ASSQLAGGRNEQF
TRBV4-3,ASSPGTGLIGELF
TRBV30,AQLPDFLNYGYT
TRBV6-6,ASSPTGGGNNEKLF
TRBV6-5,ASTAQGADTQY
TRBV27,ASSLSREGRNEQF
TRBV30,AWNELGEGTEAF
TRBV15,ATSRDQGSNEQF
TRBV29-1,SVALGQNDQPQH
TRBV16,ASSQSRVVATGELF
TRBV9,ASSAGAGQGDEKLF
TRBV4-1,ASSQLESDQPQH